This paragraph covers one T cell receptor beta chain sequence. The record originates from a study of early T cells in non-severe SARS-CoV-2 infection. Each CDR3 protein is one row after TCRdb ran MiXCR on the 5' RACE reads. The sample has tens of thousands of distinct CDR3 sequences; about 13% are singletons. Trimming removed 5 bases from V and 15 bases from J; junction bases left unmatched: 12. CDR1 is KGHSH and CDR2 is LQKENI in the germline V gene. CDR3 length: 13 residues. The chain employs TRBV18 and TRBJ2-1, with 8 bases aligning to TRBD1. This clonotype was sampled from an adult who was a healthcare worker with PCR-confirmed SARS-CoV-2 infection or an uninfected control (not recorded which). Sequenced: whole blood. The CDR3 region is CASSIELDRGRFF. The DNA for the CDR3 is TGTGCCAGCTCAATAGAACTTGACAGGGGCAGGTTCTTC. The full variable domain, its missing parts supplied by reference TRBV18 and TRBJ2-1, is NAGVMQNPRHLVRRRGQEARLRCSPMKGHSHVYWYRQLPEEGLKFMVYLQKENIIDESGMPKERFSAEFPKEGPSILRIQQVVRGDSAAYFCASSIELDRGRFFGPGTRLTVL.